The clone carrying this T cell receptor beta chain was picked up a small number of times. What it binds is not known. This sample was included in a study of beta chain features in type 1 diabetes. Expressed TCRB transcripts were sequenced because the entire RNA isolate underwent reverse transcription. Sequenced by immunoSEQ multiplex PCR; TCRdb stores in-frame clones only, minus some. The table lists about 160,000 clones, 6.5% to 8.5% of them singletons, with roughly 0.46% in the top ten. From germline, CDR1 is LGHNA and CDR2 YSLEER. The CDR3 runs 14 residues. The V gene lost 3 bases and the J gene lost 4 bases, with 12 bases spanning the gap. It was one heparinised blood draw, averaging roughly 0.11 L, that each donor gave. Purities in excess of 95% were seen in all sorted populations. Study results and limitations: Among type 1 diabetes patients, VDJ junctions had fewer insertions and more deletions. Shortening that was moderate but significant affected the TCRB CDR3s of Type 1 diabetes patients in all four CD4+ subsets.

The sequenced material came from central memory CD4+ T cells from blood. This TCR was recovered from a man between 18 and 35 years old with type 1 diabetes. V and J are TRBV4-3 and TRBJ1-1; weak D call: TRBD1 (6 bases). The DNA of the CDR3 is TGCGCCAGCAGCCATAGAGTAGGGGGCACTGAAGCTTTCTTT. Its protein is CASSHRVGGTEAFF.